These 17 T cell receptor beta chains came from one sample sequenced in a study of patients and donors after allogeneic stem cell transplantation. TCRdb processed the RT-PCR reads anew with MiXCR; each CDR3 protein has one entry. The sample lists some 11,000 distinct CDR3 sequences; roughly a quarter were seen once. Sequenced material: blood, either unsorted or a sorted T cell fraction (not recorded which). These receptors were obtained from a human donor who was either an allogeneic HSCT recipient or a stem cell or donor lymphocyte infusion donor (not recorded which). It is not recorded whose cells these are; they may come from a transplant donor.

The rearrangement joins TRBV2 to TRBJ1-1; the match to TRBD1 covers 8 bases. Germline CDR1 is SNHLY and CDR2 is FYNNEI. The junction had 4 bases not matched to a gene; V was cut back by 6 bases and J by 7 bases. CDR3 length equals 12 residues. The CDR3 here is CASSRGQGEAFF. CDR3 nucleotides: TGTGCCAGCAGCCGCGGACAGGGTGAAGCTTTCTTT.

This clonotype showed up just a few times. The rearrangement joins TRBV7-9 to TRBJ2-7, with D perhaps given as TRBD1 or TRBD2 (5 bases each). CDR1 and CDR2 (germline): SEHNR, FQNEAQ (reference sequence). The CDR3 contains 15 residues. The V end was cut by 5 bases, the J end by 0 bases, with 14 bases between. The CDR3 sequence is CASSLGDLSSYEQYF. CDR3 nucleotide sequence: TGTGCCAGCAGCCTGGGGGATCTAAGCTCCTACGAGCAGTACTTC.

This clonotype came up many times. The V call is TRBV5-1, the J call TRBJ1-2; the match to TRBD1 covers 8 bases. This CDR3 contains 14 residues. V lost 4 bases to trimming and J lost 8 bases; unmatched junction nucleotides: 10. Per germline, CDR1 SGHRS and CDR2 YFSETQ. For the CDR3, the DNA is TGCGCCAGCAGCATGAGAGGGACAGGTTTCGGCTACACCTTC. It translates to CASSMRGTGFGYTF.

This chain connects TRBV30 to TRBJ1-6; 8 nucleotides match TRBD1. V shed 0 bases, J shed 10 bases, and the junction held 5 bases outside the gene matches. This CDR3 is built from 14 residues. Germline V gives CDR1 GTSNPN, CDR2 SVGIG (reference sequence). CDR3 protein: CAWSVARGHSPLHF. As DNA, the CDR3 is TGTGCCTGGAGTGTAGCCAGGGGGCACTCACCCCTCCACTTT.

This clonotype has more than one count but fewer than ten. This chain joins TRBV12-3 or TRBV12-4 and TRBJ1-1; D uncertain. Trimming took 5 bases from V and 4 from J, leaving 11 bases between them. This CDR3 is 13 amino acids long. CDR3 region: CASSQPEVTEAFF. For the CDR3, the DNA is TGTGCCAGCAGTCAACCCGAAGTCACTGAAGCTTTCTTT.

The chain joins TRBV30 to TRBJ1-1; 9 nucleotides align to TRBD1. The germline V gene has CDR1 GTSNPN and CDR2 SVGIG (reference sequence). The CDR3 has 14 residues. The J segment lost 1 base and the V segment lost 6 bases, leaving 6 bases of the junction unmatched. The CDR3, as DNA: TGTGCCTGTAAGAGGGACAGGGCGAACACTGAAGCTTTCTTT. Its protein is CACKRDRANTEAFF.

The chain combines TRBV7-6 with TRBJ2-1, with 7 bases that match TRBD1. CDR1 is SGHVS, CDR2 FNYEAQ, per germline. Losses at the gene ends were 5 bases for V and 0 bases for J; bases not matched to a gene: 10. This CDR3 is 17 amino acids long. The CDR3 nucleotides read TGTGCCAGCAGCCACACCCCCAGGGGGAGCTCCTACAATGAGCAGTTCTTC. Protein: CASSHTPRGSSYNEQFF.

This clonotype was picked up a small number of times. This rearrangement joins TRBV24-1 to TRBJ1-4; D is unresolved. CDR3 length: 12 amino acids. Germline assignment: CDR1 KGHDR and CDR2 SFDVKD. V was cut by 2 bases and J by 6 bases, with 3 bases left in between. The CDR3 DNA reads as TGTGCCACCAGTGATTGGGATGAAAAACTGTTTTTT. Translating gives CATSDWDEKLFF.

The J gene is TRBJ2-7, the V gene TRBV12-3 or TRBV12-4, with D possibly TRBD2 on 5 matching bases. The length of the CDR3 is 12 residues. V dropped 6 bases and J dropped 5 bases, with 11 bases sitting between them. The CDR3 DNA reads TGTGCCAGCAGCACGGCGGGCCACGAGCAGTACTTC. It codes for CASSTAGHEQYF.

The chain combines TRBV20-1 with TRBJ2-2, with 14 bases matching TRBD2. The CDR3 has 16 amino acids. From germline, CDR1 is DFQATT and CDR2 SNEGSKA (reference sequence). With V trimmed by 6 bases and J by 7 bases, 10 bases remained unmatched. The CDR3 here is CSARAGTSGSGGELFF. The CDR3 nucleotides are TGCAGTGCGAGGGCCGGGACTAGCGGGAGCGGCGGGGAGCTGTTTTTT.

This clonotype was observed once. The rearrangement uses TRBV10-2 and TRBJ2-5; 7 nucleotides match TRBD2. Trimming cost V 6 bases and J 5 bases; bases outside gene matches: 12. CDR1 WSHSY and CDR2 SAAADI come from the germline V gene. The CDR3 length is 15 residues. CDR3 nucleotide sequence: TGCGCCAGCAGGGGACGGACTAGTCGGGGGGAGACCCAGTACTTC. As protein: CASRGRTSRGETQYF.

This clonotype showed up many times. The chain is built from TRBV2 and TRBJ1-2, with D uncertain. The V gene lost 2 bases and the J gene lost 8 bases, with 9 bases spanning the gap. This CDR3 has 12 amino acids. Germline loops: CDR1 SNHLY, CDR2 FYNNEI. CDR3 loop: CASSEREYGYTF. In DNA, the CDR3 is TGTGCCAGCAGTGAAAGGGAGTACGGCTACACCTTC. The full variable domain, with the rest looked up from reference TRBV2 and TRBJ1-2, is EPEVTQTPSHQVTQMGQEVILRCVPISNHLYFYWYRQILGQKVEFLVSFYNNEISEKSEIFDDQFSVERPDGSNFTLKIRSTKLEDSAMYFCASSEREYGYTFGSGTRLTVV.

The CDR3 DNA is TGTGCCAGCAGCGCCTCCCCGGAGGCCCCCCTCCACTTT. Its protein is CASSASPEAPLHF. This chain joins TRBV9 and TRBJ1-6, with D hard to call. With 3 bases removed from V and 13 bases from J, the gap between germline ends came to 14 bases. The CDR3 covers 13 residues. The germline CDR1 and CDR2 sequences are SGDLS and YYNGEE.

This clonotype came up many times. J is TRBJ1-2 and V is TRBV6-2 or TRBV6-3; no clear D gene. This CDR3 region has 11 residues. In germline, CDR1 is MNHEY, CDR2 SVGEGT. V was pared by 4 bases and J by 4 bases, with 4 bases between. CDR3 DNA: TGTGCCAGCAGTTGGGGCTATGGCTACACCTTC. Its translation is CASSWGYGYTF.

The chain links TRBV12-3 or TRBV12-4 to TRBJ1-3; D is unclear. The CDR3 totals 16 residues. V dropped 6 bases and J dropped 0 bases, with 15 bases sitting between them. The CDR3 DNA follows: TGTGCCAGCAGGGATTTGGGCCGGAACTCTGGAAACACCATATATTTT. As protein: CASRDLGRNSGNTIYF.

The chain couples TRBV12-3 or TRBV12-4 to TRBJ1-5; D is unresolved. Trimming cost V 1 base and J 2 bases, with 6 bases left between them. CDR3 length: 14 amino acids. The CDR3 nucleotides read TGTGCCAGCAGTTTAGGTCTGGGCAATCAGCCCCAGCATTTT. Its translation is CASSLGLGNQPQHF.

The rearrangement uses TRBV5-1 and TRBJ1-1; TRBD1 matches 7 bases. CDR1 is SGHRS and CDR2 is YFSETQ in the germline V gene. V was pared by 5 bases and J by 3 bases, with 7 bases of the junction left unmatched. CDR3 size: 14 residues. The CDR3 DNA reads TGCGCCAGCAGACGGGACAGCGAAGACACTGAAGCTTTCTTT. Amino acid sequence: CASRRDSEDTEAFF.